This entry lists 2 T cell receptor beta chains sequenced from one sample in a study of blood T cell repertoires in COVID-19. Profiled with immunoSEQ multiplex PCR; TCRdb holds only in-frame clones, not every one. Among about 230,000 clones listed, just over 85% were seen once. Input material: peripheral blood. These receptors came from a man aged 50 or older with COVID-19, enrolled during active disease.

This rearrangement joins TRBV3-1 (or the pseudogene TRBV3-2) to TRBJ1-4; D gene ambiguous. This CDR3 has 16 amino acids. V lost 1 base, J lost 4 bases, and 13 bases lay in between. Germline CDR1 LGHDT, CDR2 YNNKEL (reference sequence). Written as DNA, the CDR3 is TGTGCCAGCAGCCAAGGGTTGAAGAGTTATAATGAAAAACTGTTTTTT. Amino acids: CASSQGLKSYNEKLFF.

The gene calls are TRBV10-3 and TRBJ1-6; 8 nucleotides align to TRBD1. The CDR3 totals 14 residues. Germline assignment: CDR1 ENHRY and CDR2 SYGVKD. The J segment lost 5 bases and the V segment lost 9 bases, leaving 6 bases of the junction unmatched. CDR3 nucleotide sequence: TGTGCCATTTCAGGACAGGGAAATAATTCACCCCTCCACTTT. Residues: CAISGQGNNSPLHF.